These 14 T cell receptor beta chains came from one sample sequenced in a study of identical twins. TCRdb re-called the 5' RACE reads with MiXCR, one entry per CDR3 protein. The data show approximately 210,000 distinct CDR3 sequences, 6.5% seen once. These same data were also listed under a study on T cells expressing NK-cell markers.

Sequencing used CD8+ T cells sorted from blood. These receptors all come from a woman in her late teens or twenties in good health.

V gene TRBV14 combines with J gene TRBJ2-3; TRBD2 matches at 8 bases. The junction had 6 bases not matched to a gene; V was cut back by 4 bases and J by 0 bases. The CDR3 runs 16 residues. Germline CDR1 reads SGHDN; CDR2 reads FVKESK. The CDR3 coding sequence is TGTGCCAGCAGCCGCGGCAGCGGGGGCAGCACAGATACGCAGTATTTT. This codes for CASSRGSGGSTDTQYF.

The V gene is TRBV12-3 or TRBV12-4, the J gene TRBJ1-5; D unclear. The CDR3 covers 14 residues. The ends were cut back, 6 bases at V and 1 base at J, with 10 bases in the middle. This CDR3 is CASSLQISNQPQHF. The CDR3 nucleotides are TGTGCCAGCAGCCTACAGATCAGCAATCAGCCCCAGCATTTT.

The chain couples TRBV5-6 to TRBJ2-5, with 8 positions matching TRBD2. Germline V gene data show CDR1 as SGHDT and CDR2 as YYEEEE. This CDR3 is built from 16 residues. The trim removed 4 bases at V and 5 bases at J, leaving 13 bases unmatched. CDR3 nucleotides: TGTGCCAGCAGCCCCTCCGGGACTAGTGATCGTGAGACCCAGTACTTC. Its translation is CASSPSGTSDRETQYF.

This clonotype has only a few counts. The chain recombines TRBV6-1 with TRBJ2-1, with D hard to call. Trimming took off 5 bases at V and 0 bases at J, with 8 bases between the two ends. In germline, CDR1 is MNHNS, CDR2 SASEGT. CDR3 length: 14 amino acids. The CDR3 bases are TGTGCCAGCAGTCCTCTTATCTCCTACAATGAGCAGTTCTTC. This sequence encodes CASSPLISYNEQFF.

CDR3 sequence reads: CASSVEGSNTEAFF. CDR3 nucleotides: TGTGCCAGCAGCGTAGAAGGGTCGAACACTGAAGCTTTCTTT. This chain links TRBV9 with TRBJ1-1; D remains ambiguous. Germline assignment: CDR1 SGDLS and CDR2 YYNGEE. CDR3 size: 14 residues. V was pared by 0 bases and J by 1 base, with 7 bases between.

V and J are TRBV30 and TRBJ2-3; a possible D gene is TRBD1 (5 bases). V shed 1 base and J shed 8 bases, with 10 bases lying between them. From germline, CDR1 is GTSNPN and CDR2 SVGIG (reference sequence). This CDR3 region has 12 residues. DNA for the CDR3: TGTGCCTGGAGTGAAGGGGAAGCTACGCAGTATTTT. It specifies CAWSEGEATQYF.

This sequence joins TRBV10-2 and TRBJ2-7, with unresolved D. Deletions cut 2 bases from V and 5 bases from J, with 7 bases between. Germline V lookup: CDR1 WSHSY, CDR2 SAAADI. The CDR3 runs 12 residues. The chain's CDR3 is CASSEELNEQYF. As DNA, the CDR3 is TGCGCCAGCAGTGAGGAGCTAAACGAGCAGTACTTC.

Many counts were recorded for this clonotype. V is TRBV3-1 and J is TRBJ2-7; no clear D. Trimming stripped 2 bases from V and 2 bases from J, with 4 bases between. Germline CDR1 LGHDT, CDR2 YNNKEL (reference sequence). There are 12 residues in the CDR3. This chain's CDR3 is CASSQQAYEQYF. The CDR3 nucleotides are TGTGCCAGCAGCCAACAGGCCTACGAGCAGTACTTC.

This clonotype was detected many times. The CDR3 bases are TGTGCCAGCAGTCTAAGCGGGGCTAAGTACAATGAGCAGTTCTTC. Its protein product is CASSLSGAKYNEQFF. V is TRBV6-1 and J is TRBJ2-1, with 7 bases that match TRBD2. There are 15 residues in the CDR3. The V and J ends lost 5 bases and 4 bases, in that order; junction bases with no gene match: 8. CDR1 and CDR2 (germline): MNHNS, SASEGT.

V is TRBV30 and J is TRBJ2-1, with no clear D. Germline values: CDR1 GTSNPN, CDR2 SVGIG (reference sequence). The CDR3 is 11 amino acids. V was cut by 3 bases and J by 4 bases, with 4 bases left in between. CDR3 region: CAWSLYNEQFF. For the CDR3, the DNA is TGTGCCTGGAGCCTATACAATGAGCAGTTCTTC.

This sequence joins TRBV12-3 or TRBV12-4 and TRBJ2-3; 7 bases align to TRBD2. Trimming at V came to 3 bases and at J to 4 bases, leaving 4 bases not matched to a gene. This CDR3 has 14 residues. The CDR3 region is CASSLGREADTQYF. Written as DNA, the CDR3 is TGTGCCAGCAGTTTGGGCCGGGAGGCAGATACGCAGTATTTT.

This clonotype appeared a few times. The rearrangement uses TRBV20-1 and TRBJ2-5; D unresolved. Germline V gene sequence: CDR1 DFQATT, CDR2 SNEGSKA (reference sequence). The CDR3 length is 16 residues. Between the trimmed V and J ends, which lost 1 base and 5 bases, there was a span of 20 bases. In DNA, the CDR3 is TGCAGTGCTAGAGCATCCACCGGGCAGTTAGGGGAGACCCAGTACTTC. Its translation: CSARASTGQLGETQYF.

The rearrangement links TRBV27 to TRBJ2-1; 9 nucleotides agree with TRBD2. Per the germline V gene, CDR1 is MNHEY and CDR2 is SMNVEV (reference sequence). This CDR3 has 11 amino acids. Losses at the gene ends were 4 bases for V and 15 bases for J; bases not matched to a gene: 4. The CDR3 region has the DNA TGTGCCAGCAGTTCTAGCGGGGAGGGGTTCTTC. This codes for CASSSSGEGFF.

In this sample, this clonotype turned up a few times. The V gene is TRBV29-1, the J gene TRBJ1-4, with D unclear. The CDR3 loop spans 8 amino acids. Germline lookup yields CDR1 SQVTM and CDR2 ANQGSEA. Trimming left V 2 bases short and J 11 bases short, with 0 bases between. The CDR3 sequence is CSVEKLFF. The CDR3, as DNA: TGCAGCGTTGAAAAACTGTTTTTT.